This TCR beta chain was recovered during a study of blood T cell repertoires in COVID-19. Generated by immunoSEQ multiplex PCR, the TCRdb table keeps only in-frame clones and is missing some. This table has 150,000 or so clones, around 84% appearing once. This CDR3 region has 16 residues. The germline V gene has CDR1 LNHNV and CDR2 YYDKDF (reference sequence). The V end lost 0 bases, the J end lost 5 bases, and 14 bases lay between the germline ends. This clone was observed a single time. The receptor was derived from a woman aged 45-59 years with COVID-19, enrolled during active disease. Sequenced input: peripheral blood. The V gene is TRBV15, the J gene TRBJ1-5; tentative D call: TRBD1 (5 bases). The CDR3 DNA follows: TGTGCCACCAGCAGAGATTTCGGGGGTCCCTATCAGCCCCAGCATTTT. Protein: CATSRDFGGPYQPQHF.